Many counts were recorded for the clone carrying this T cell receptor (beta chain). The data were taken from a study of T cells after yellow fever vaccination. TCRdb called the 5' RACE reads again in MiXCR, with one record for every CDR3 protein. The sample comprises 100,000 to 150,000 distinct CDR3 sequences, more than 6% of which are singletons, and nearly 2.5% rests with the top ten. Germline V gene sequence: CDR1 LGHDT, CDR2 YNNKEL (reference sequence). The CDR3 has 16 amino acids. With 0 bases clipped from V and 7 bases from J, the junction kept 9 bases outside the gene matches. The sample was CD4+ T cells sorted from PBMCs, taken 10 days after the first yellow fever vaccination. V and J are TRBV3-1 and TRBJ2-3; 8 bases are shared with TRBD2. This clonotype was obtained from a man younger than 35 who received the YFV17D yellow fever vaccine. The CDR3 protein is CASSQDPGGARNTQYF. As DNA, the CDR3 is TGTGCCAGCAGCCAAGATCCCGGGGGGGCCCGCAATACGCAGTATTTT.